Listed below are T cell receptor beta chains from one sample, sequenced in a study of blood T cells in healthy people across ages. TCRdb recomputed calls from the 5' RACE reads with MiXCR, one row per CDR3 protein. The sample has roughly 1.6 million distinct CDR3 sequences, around 35% seen once. Sequencing input: blood. These receptors all come from a woman younger than 45 in good health. CDR3s include the opening cysteine and the closing phenylalanine or tryptophan. The D gene is left open where the match is weak. For some rows the clone size is stated as once, few or many, or as a class when expanded; others skip it.

cdr3_length	clone_size	j_call	v_call	d_call	cdr3_nt	cdr3_aa
16	few	TRBJ2-1	TRBV9	TRBD2	TGTGCCAGCAGCGGCCCAGCGGGAGACTCCTACAATGAGCAGTTCTTC	CASSGPAGDSYNEQFF
14	-	TRBJ2-5	TRBV9	-	TGTGCCAGCAGCCTGACCTGGGCTGGAGAGACCCAGTACTTC	CASSLTWAGETQYF
16	-	TRBJ2-2	TRBV20-1	TRBD2	TGCAGTGCTAGGGACCGGCAGCGGGGGGAGACCGGGGAGCTGTTTTTT	CSARDRQRGETGELFF
15	-	TRBJ2-3	TRBV7-3	-	TGTGCCAACAGCCCGGGGGCCAGTCTCACAGATACGCAGTATTTT	CANSPGASLTDTQYF
11	few	TRBJ2-1	TRBV10-1	TRBD1	TGCGCCAGCAGGGTTAACAGGGGGCAGTTCTTC	CASRVNRGQFF
15	-	TRBJ2-7	TRBV4-1	-	TGCGCCAGCAGCCAAGATCAAAGGCCCTCCTACGAGCAGTACTTC	CASSQDQRPSYEQYF
16	few	TRBJ1-5	TRBV21-1	-	TGTGCCAGCAGCAACATTCCAGCAAAAGAGAATCAGCCCCAGCATTTT	CASSNIPAKENQPQHF
14	-	TRBJ1-2	TRBV20-1	-	TGCAGTGCCCCCTTAGAGGGGCGGGGCTATGGCTACACCTTC	CSAPLEGRGYGYTF
14	-	TRBJ2-7	TRBV7-2	TRBD2	TGTGCCAGCAGCCCCCTGGCGGGAGGTACCGAGCAGTACTTC	CASSPLAGGTEQYF
14	-	TRBJ1-2	TRBV20-1	TRBD1	TGCAGTGCTAGGTCGGACAGGGGGCGTTATGGCTACACCTTC	CSARSDRGRYGYTF
13	-	TRBJ1-5	TRBV30	-	TGTGCCTGGCAGAAACAGAACAATCAGCCCCAGCATTTT	CAWQKQNNQPQHF
15	once	TRBJ1-2	TRBV18	TRBD1	TGTGCCAGCTCACCACCGGACAGGGCGTTACGTGGCTACACCTTC	CASSPPDRALRGYTF
16	-	TRBJ2-5	TRBV3-1	TRBD1	TGTGCCAGCAGCCGAGGGACAGACTGGTACCAAGAGACCCAGTACTTC	CASSRGTDWYQETQYF
15	few	TRBJ2-1	TRBV25-1	TRBD2	TGTGCCAGCTCGGATAGCGGGAGAGGCTACAATGAGCAGTTCTTC	CASSDSGRGYNEQFF
13	many	TRBJ2-5	TRBV20-1	-	TGCAGTGCTAGAGATCCCAACTTAGCGAAGCAGTACTTC	CSARDPNLAKQYF
15	-	TRBJ2-5	TRBV5-6	TRBD1	TGTGCCAGCAGCTGGGGGGACAGGGGCCAAGAGACCCAGTACTTC	CASSWGDRGQETQYF
14	once	TRBJ1-1	TRBV7-8	-	TGTGCCAGCAGCGCACAGCTGGTGGGCACTGGAGCTTTCTTT	CASSAQLVGTGAFF
17	-	TRBJ2-2	TRBV5-5	-	TGTGCCAGCAGCTGGGCCCTACAGGAACGGAACACCGGGGAGCTGTTTTTT	CASSWALQERNTGELFF